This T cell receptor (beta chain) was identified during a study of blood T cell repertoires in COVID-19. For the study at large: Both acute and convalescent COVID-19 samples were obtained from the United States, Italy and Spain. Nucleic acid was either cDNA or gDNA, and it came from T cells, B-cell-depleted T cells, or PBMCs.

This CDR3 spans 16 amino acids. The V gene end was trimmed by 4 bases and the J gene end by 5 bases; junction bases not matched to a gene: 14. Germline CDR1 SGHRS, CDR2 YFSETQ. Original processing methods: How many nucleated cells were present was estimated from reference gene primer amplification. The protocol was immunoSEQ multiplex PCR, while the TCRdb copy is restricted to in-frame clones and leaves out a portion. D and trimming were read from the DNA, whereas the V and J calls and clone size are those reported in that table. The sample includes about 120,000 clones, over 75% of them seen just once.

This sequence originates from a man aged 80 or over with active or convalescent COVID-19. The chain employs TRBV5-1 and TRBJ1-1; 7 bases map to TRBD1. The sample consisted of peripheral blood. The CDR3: CASSNIGGVSWTEAFF. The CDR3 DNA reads TGCGCCAGCAGCAACATAGGGGGCGTAAGTTGGACTGAAGCTTTCTTT.